The sequence of this T cell receptor (beta chain) was determined in a study of blood T cell repertoires in COVID-19. Study summary: The United States, Italy and Spain were the sources of the acute and convalescent COVID-19 samples.

The length of the CDR3 is 14 residues. V was trimmed by 4 bases and J by 4 bases, leaving 14 bases between them. Germline CDR1 is SGHRS and CDR2 is YFSETQ. This clone showed up just a few times. In the original processing: Reference gene primers were amplified, and this amplification served to estimate nucleated cell counts. Sequencing used immunoSEQ multiplex PCR; TCRdb keeps in-frame clones, though not all of them. V and J calls and clone size follow that table, whereas D and trimming were derived from the DNA. The data show 220,000 or so clones, with roughly 84% seen just once and approximately 6.6% held by the top ten.

The receptor was isolated from a woman in her thirties or forties who had recovered from COVID-19. The sequenced material came from PBMCs or T cells enriched from blood (not recorded which). The chain recombines TRBV5-1 with TRBJ1-2, with a weak D call TRBD1 (6 bases). As DNA, the CDR3 is TGCGCCAGCAGCCGGGAGGGGGACGGCTATGGCTACACCTTC. This gives the protein CASSREGDGYGYTF.